A single sample is the source of the 5 T cell receptor beta chains below, sequenced in a study of blood T cells in healthy people across ages. A second PCR, run for about 7 to 11 cycles, used a sample-barcoded 5' primer plus a J-beta primer mix. TCRdb called the 5' RACE reads again in MiXCR, with one record for every CDR3 protein. The data contain some 1.6 million distinct CDR3 sequences, about 31% of them seen just once; the ten biggest clones take up approximately 10%. The specimen sequenced was blood. The receptors were sampled from a woman under 40 in good health.

The chain uses TRBV28 and TRBJ2-7; D uncertain. Looked up from germline, CDR1 is MDHEN and CDR2 is SYDVKM. The CDR3 has 15 residues. Trimming cost V 2 bases and J 2 bases, with 13 bases left between them. In nucleotides, the CDR3 is TGTGCCAGCAGTTTACTAGATGGGTGGACCTACGAGCAGTACTTC. Translating gives CASSLLDGWTYEQYF. Combining the CDR3 with reference TRBV28 and TRBJ2-7 gives the whole variable domain DVKVTQSSRYLVKRTGEKVFLECVQDMDHENMFWYRQDPGLGLRLIYFSYDVKMKEKGDIPEGYSVSREKKERFSLILESASTNQTSMYLCASSLLDGWTYEQYFGPGTRLTVT.

This clonotype was seen only a few times. The V and J genes are TRBV12-3 or TRBV12-4 and TRBJ1-1; 9 positions match TRBD1. This CDR3 has 15 amino acids. J was trimmed by 3 bases and V by 5 bases; bases with no gene match: 7. CDR3 protein: CASSLRTGADTEAFF. The CDR3 DNA sequence: TGTGCCAGCAGTCTAAGGACAGGGGCGGACACTGAAGCTTTCTTT.

The genes are TRBV5-1 and TRBJ1-2; 8 bases are a match to TRBD1. The CDR3 is made up of 13 amino acids. Germline V gene sequence: CDR1 SGHRS, CDR2 YFSETQ. With V trimmed by 4 bases and J by 7 bases, 6 bases remained unmatched. The CDR3 here is CASSEYQGAGYTF. CDR3 DNA sequence: TGCGCCAGCAGCGAGTATCAGGGGGCTGGCTACACCTTC.

The gene calls are TRBV11-2 and TRBJ1-4, with 8 positions matching TRBD1. Germline V gives CDR1 SGHAT, CDR2 FQNNGV. J lost 1 base, V lost 5 bases, and 15 bases had no gene match. CDR3 size: 19 residues. This chain's CDR3 is CASSARTGYPIGTNEKLFF. The DNA for the CDR3 is TGTGCCAGCAGCGCCAGGACAGGGTATCCTATTGGAACTAATGAAAAACTGTTTTTT.

This clonotype has just a few counts. CDR3 in amino acids: CASGRVAGAGEQYF. The CDR3 region has the DNA TGTGCCAGCGGTCGAGTAGCGGGGGCCGGGGAGCAGTACTTC. The chain combines TRBV3-1 with TRBJ2-7; the match to TRBD2 covers 9 bases. The germline V gene has CDR1 LGHDT and CDR2 YNNKEL (reference sequence). The length of the CDR3 is 14 residues. With 8 bases clipped from V and 7 bases from J, the junction kept 12 bases outside the gene matches.